This T cell receptor beta chain comes out of a study of T cells in localized non-small cell lung cancer. Sequencing was performed with immunoSEQ multiplex PCR; in TCRdb, only in-frame clones are kept and a portion is missing. This repertoire shows around 80,000 clones, about three quarters found once; its top ten account for approximately 21%. The CDR3 consists of 13 residues. Trimming stripped 0 bases from V and 10 bases from J, with 11 bases between. Germline V gene data show CDR1 as SGDLS and CDR2 as YYNGEE. Sequences were derived from PBMCs, sampled before any cancer treatment. The chain recombines TRBV9 with TRBJ2-1; D gene uncertain. The receptor comes from a man between 40 and 69 years old with stage II squamous cell lung carcinoma. In DNA form, the CDR3 reads TGTGCCAGCAGCGTAGACGCCTTTGCGGAGCAGTTCTTC. Its protein is CASSVDAFAEQFF.